Listed here are 24 T cell receptor beta chains from one sample, sequenced in a study of graft-versus-host responses after intestinal transplantation. The table came from immunoSEQ multiplex PCR; TCRdb's copy has only in-frame clones and leaves some out. The table lists about 82,000 clones, 85% to 95% of them singletons. No cognate antigen is known for these TCRs. This specimen consisted of unstimulated CD4+ T cells sorted from spleen or lymph node cells, obtained before transplant. Every receptor here comes from a human donor who was the organ donor for an intestinal transplant.

The DNA for the CDR3 is TGTGCCAGCAGATGGAATCCCCGGGATAACTATGGCTACACCTTC. Residues: CASRWNPRDNYGYTF. The chain has TRBV6-5 and TRBJ1-2; no definite D call. The CDR3 has 15 amino acids. The V end was cut by 6 bases, the J end by 1 base, with 15 bases between. Germline CDR1 MNHEY, CDR2 SVGAGI.

V usage is TRBV18 and J usage is TRBJ2-3; tentatively, D is TRBD2 (5 bases). The CDR3 has 13 residues. V was clipped by 3 bases and J by 1 base, with 5 bases between them. CDR1 and CDR2 from the germline V gene are KGHSH and LQKENI. The CDR3 region is CASSPGGTDTQYF. CDR3 sequence (DNA): TGTGCCAGCTCACCGGGAGGCACAGATACGCAGTATTTT.

This sequence joins TRBV7-9 and TRBJ2-7; 8 bases map to TRBD1. J was trimmed by 5 bases and V by 2 bases; bases with no gene match: 2. This CDR3 has 13 amino acids. Germline assignment: CDR1 SEHNR and CDR2 FQNEAQ (reference sequence). The CDR3: CASSLQGANEQYF. The DNA for the CDR3 is TGTGCCAGCAGCTTACAGGGGGCGAACGAGCAGTACTTC.

This clone appeared once. The rearrangement uses TRBV5-1 and TRBJ2-1; 14 bases match TRBD2. The germline gives CDR1 SGHRS, CDR2 YFSETQ. The CDR3 length is 15 residues. V shed 4 bases, J shed 7 bases, and the junction held 4 bases outside the gene matches. CDR3 residues: CASSQTSGGDNEQFF. The CDR3 nucleotides are TGCGCCAGCAGCCAGACTAGCGGGGGGGATAATGAGCAGTTCTTC.

V gene TRBV28 combines with J gene TRBJ1-4, with 7 nucleotides matching TRBD1. Germline V gives CDR1 MDHEN, CDR2 SYDVKM. Trimming cost V 5 bases and J 0 bases; bases outside gene matches: 6. The CDR3 loop spans 16 amino acids. The CDR3 protein is CASSTTGFPTNEKLFF. The DNA for the CDR3 is TGTGCCAGCAGTACGACAGGGTTTCCAACTAATGAAAAACTGTTTTTT.

The J gene is TRBJ1-1, the V gene TRBV7-8, with a weak D call TRBD1 (5 bases). The CDR3 spans 13 residues. The V end was cut by 2 bases, the J end by 6 bases, with 10 bases between. Germline values: CDR1 SGHVS, CDR2 FQNEAQ. The CDR3 DNA reads TGTGCCAGCAGCTTAATTCGGGGGGCTGAAGCTTTCTTT. Protein sequence: CASSLIRGAEAFF.

CDR3 protein: CAISEGMDNNQPQHF. The CDR3 DNA follows: TGTGCCATCAGTGAGGGGATGGACAACAATCAGCCCCAGCATTTT. The rearrangement joins TRBV10-3 to TRBJ1-5; a weak D match, TRBD1 (5 bases). Trimming took 2 bases from V and 3 from J, leaving 11 bases between them. The length of the CDR3 is 15 residues. Germline V CDR1 and CDR2: ENHRY, SYGVKD.

The chain is built from TRBV7-9 and TRBJ1-1; the match to TRBD1 covers 7 bases. Germline assignment: CDR1 SEHNR and CDR2 FQNEAQ (reference sequence). This CDR3 is 15 amino acids long. Trimming removed 1 base from V and 1 base from J; junction bases left unmatched: 3. The chain's CDR3 is CASSLGGTANTEAFF. In DNA form, the CDR3 reads TGTGCCAGCAGCTTAGGTGGGACAGCGAACACTGAAGCTTTCTTT. Drawing the rest from reference TRBV7-9 and TRBJ1-1, the complete variable domain is DTGVSQNPRHKITKRGQNVTFRCDPISEHNRLYWYRQTLGQGPEFLTYFQNEAQLEKSRLLSDRFSAERPKGSFSTLEIQRTEQGDSAMYLCASSLGGTANTEAFFGQGTRLTVV.

The chain carries TRBV7-3 and TRBJ1-2, with D hard to call. The CDR3 is 12 amino acids. Germline CDR1 SGHTA, CDR2 FQGTGA. V was shortened by 2 bases and J by 2 bases, with 3 bases between the two germline ends. CDR3 sequence: CASSLLNYGYTF. CDR3 in DNA: TGTGCCAGCAGCTTACTAAACTATGGCTACACCTTC.

The chain combines TRBV2 with TRBJ1-5, with TRBD1 matching over 8 bases. The J segment lost 4 bases and the V segment lost 5 bases, leaving 7 bases of the junction unmatched. CDR3 length: 15 residues. Germline V gene lookup returns CDR1 SNHLY and CDR2 FYNNEI. The CDR3 sequence: CASSPGQVTNQPQHF. The CDR3 DNA reads TGTGCCAGCAGTCCGGGACAGGTTACGAATCAGCCCCAGCATTTT.

This clone was seen a handful of times. The chain links TRBV10-2 to TRBJ1-5; TRBD1 aligns across 7 bases. Germline CDR1 WSHSY, CDR2 SAAADI. The CDR3 is made up of 15 amino acids. V lost 3 bases, J lost 4 bases, and 6 bases stayed unmatched. The CDR3 here is CASSEFHRGNQPQHF. CDR3 bases: TGCGCCAGCAGTGAATTTCACAGGGGTAATCAGCCCCAGCATTTT.

This sequence joins TRBV5-4 and TRBJ2-2; D might be TRBD1 (5 bases). V was clipped by 0 bases and J by 3 bases, with 12 bases between them. Germline CDR1 reads SGHNT; CDR2 reads YYREEE (reference sequence). CDR3 length: 16 amino acids. The chain's CDR3 is CASSLEGHGYTGELFF. In nucleotides, the CDR3 is TGTGCCAGCAGCTTGGAGGGGCATGGGTACACCGGGGAGCTGTTTTTT.

This chain links TRBV4-1 with TRBJ2-5; 10 bases map to TRBD2. Germline assignment: CDR1 MGHRA and CDR2 YSYEKL. V trimming: 5 bases; J trimming: 1 base; junction bases outside the gene matches: 4. The CDR3 is made up of 15 amino acids. The CDR3: CASSTGTSVQETQYF. The CDR3, as DNA: TGCGCCAGCAGCACCGGGACTAGCGTCCAAGAGACCCAGTACTTC.

V and J are TRBV5-1 and TRBJ2-2, with D possibly being TRBD2 (5 bases). From germline, CDR1 is SGHRS and CDR2 YFSETQ. Trimming pared 1 base from V and 7 bases from J, leaving 14 bases between. The CDR3 loop spans 15 amino acids. DNA of the CDR3: TGCGCCAGCAGCTTGTCACGGGTGAGCGGCGGGGAGCTGTTTTTT. It is translated as CASSLSRVSGGELFF.

The chain carries TRBV28 and TRBJ2-7; 9 bases fit TRBD2. This CDR3 comprises 17 residues. Germline V CDR1 and CDR2: MDHEN, SYDVKM. V was clipped by 7 bases and J by 0 bases; unmatched bases: 13. In DNA form, the CDR3 reads TGTGCCAGCACGGGGACGCGGGGGGGCTGGCACTCCTACGAGCAGTACTTC. It specifies CASTGTRGGWHSYEQYF.

The chain uses TRBV10-1 and TRBJ1-2, with 7 bases aligning to TRBD1. With V trimmed by 2 bases and J by 3 bases, 3 bases remained unmatched. Germline V lookup: CDR1 WNHNN, CDR2 SYGVQD (reference sequence). This CDR3 spans 14 amino acids. This chain's CDR3 is CASSEKGADYGYTF. CDR3 in DNA: TGCGCCAGCAGTGAGAAGGGGGCAGACTATGGCTACACCTTC.

The V and J genes are TRBV15 and TRBJ2-1; D remains ambiguous. Trimming left V 0 bases short and J 7 bases short, with 19 bases between. Germline CDR1 LNHNV, CDR2 YYDKDF (reference sequence). CDR3 length equals 17 residues. The CDR3 loop reads CATSRDRVLRGFNEQFF. CDR3 bases: TGTGCCACCAGCAGAGATCGGGTCCTTCGCGGATTTAATGAGCAGTTCTTC.

The chain uses TRBV28 and TRBJ2-1; 9 bases agree with TRBD1. Germline trimming cut 6 bases from V and 7 bases from J; bases unmatched to any gene: 10. This CDR3 comprises 15 residues. The germline V gene has CDR1 MDHEN and CDR2 SYDVKM. CDR3 region: CASRPPTGGWNEQFF. The CDR3 bases are TGTGCCAGCAGGCCCCCGACAGGGGGATGGAATGAGCAGTTCTTC.

This clone appeared once. The rearrangement joins TRBV2 to TRBJ2-5; 10 positions match TRBD2. The CDR3 totals 16 residues. The V and J ends lost 4 bases and 3 bases, in that order; junction bases with no gene match: 8. Germline V lookup: CDR1 SNHLY, CDR2 FYNNEI. This chain's CDR3 is CASSGRGTSVEETQYF. CDR3 coding DNA: TGTGCCAGCAGTGGCCGAGGGACTAGCGTAGAAGAGACCCAGTACTTC.

This chain uses TRBV28 with TRBJ2-1; TRBD2 matches 11 bases. Trimming at V came to 2 bases and at J to 5 bases, leaving 5 bases not matched to a gene. This CDR3 region has 16 residues. The germline gives CDR1 MDHEN, CDR2 SYDVKM. The CDR3 region has the DNA TGTGCCAGCAGTTTAGCTAGCGGGAGGTTCGACAATGAGCAGTTCTTC. It specifies CASSLASGRFDNEQFF.

V is TRBV7-9 and J is TRBJ2-5, with TRBD2 matching 13 bases. The CDR3 runs to 18 residues. V dropped 5 bases and J dropped 5; count of bases not matched to a gene: 14. Germline CDR1 reads SEHNR; CDR2 reads FQNEAQ (reference sequence). CDR3 DNA: TGTGCCAGCAGCCCAAAGTATACTAGCGGGGGGGTTCGTGAGACCCAGTACTTC. This encodes CASSPKYTSGGVRETQYF.

This chain uses TRBV6-5 with TRBJ2-7; tentatively, D is TRBD2 (5 bases). Deletions cut 0 bases from V and 5 bases from J, with 11 bases between. Germline CDR1 and CDR2: MNHEY and SVGAGI. The CDR3 contains 14 residues. The CDR3 loop reads CASSYSRAGDEQYF. CDR3 coding DNA: TGTGCCAGCAGTTACTCGAGGGCTGGGGACGAGCAGTACTTC.

This clone appeared once. CDR3 region: CASSSRYPGGETQYF. The DNA of the CDR3 is TGTGCCAGCAGTTCTCGGTACCCAGGGGGAGAGACCCAGTACTTC. V is TRBV27 and J is TRBJ2-5; TRBD1 matches 7 bases. The germline V gene encodes CDR1 MNHEY and CDR2 SMNVEV (reference sequence). The CDR3 loop spans 15 amino acids. The V segment lost 4 bases and the J segment 4 bases; nucleotides outside the gene matches: 9.

The V call is TRBV9, the J call TRBJ2-2; possible D gene TRBD1, 6 bases. From germline, CDR1 is SGDLS and CDR2 YYNGEE. Trimming left V 3 bases short and J 1 base short, with 19 bases between. There are 18 residues in the CDR3. The CDR3 region has the DNA TGTGCCAGCAGCGCCTCGGGTGGGGGCCGTAAGAACACCGGGGAGCTGTTTTTT. As protein: CASSASGGGRKNTGELFF. The full variable domain, with the rest looked up from reference TRBV9 and TRBJ2-2, is DSGVTQTPKHLITATGQRVTLRCSPRSGDLSVYWYQQSLDQGLQFLIQYYNGEERAKGNILERFSAQQFPDLHSELNLSSLELGDSALYFCASSASGGGRKNTGELFFGEGSRLTVL.